This is a list of T cell receptor beta chains from one sample in a study of CD8 T cells in Susac syndrome. TCRdb processed the immunoSEQ multiplex PCR reads anew with MiXCR; each CDR3 protein has one entry. Of more than 70,000 distinct CDR3 sequences detected, approximately 95% appear once; the ten largest clones hold 0.4% to 0.55%. The sample consisted of CD8+ T cells from PBMCs. The receptors were gathered from a human donor with Susac syndrome. CDR3s include the opening cysteine and the closing phenylalanine or tryptophan. Each record gives: CDR3 protein, CDR3 DNA, clone size, D gene, V gene, J gene. A D gene is named only where the DNA matches it firmly. Size is stated for part of the rows, as once, few or many counts, or as a class when the clone is expanded.

CATSGSSNQPQHF,TGTGCCACCAGCGGCAGTAGCAATCAGCCCCAGCATTTT,NA,NA,TRBV15,TRBJ1-5
CASSPEGSGGGVNEQFF,TGTGCCAGCAGCCCCGAGGGGAGCGGGGGGGGTGTAAATGAGCAGTTCTTC,NA,TRBD2,TRBV9,TRBJ2-1
CASSQEAGPREQYF,TGCGCCAGCAGCCAAGAGGCAGGGCCTAGGGAGCAGTACTTC,NA,NA,TRBV4-1,TRBJ2-7
CASKTGLDYEQYF,TGTGCTTCAAAGACGGGGTTGGACTACGAGCAGTACTTC,NA,NA,TRBV7-9,TRBJ2-7
CASKQGAQPQHF,TGTGCCAGCAAACAGGGGGCTCAGCCCCAGCATTTT,NA,TRBD1,TRBV27,TRBJ1-5
CASSLETGSGEQYF,TGTGCCAGCAGCTTAGAGACGGGGTCTGGCGAGCAGTACTTC,NA,NA,TRBV13,TRBJ2-7
CASSGGTAYEQYF,TGTGCCAGCAGCGGGGGGACAGCCTACGAGCAGTACTTC,NA,TRBD1,TRBV9,TRBJ2-7
CASREGQGYYEQYF,TGCGCCAGCAGGGAGGGACAGGGGTACTACGAGCAGTACTTC,NA,TRBD1,TRBV5-1,TRBJ2-7
CASSVDGGSGGEQFF,TGTGCCAGCAGCGTAGATGGGGGATCAGGCGGTGAGCAGTTCTTC,NA,NA,TRBV9,TRBJ2-1
CASSQGWNSNQPQHF,TGTGCCAGCAGCCAGGGTTGGAATAGCAATCAGCCCCAGCATTTT,once,NA,TRBV3-1,TRBJ1-5
CASTDGGQETQYF,TGTGCCAGCACCGACGGTGGTCAAGAGACCCAGTACTTC,NA,NA,TRBV12-3/TRBV12-4,TRBJ2-5
CASSLGSGETEAFF,TGTGCCAGCAGCTTGGGATCAGGGGAGACTGAAGCTTTCTTT,NA,NA,TRBV7-9,TRBJ1-1
CATSRVRQSSSYNEQFF,TGTGCCACCAGCAGAGTAAGGCAGTCGAGCTCCTACAATGAGCAGTTCTTC,NA,NA,TRBV15,TRBJ2-1
CASQTGGLQGYTF,TGTGCCAGCCAAACAGGGGGTTTGCAGGGCTACACCTTC,NA,TRBD1,TRBV2,TRBJ1-2
CASLRAGQETQYF,TGTGCCAGCTTGAGAGCGGGACAAGAGACCCAGTACTTC,NA,TRBD2,TRBV7-9,TRBJ2-5
CSAVGREITDTQYF,TGCAGTGCTGTCGGGAGGGAGATCACAGATACGCAGTATTTT,NA,TRBD2,TRBV20-1,TRBJ2-3
CASSSRPGLVDTQYF,TGTGCCAGCAGCTCCAGACCGGGACTAGTAGATACGCAGTATTTT,NA,TRBD2,TRBV9,TRBJ2-3
CASSQVPGPPYEQYF,TGTGCCAGCAGCCAGGTCCCGGGGCCACCTTACGAGCAGTACTTC,NA,NA,TRBV14,TRBJ2-7